This TCR beta chain was recorded in a study of T cells after yellow fever vaccination. Whole-study results and caveats: FACS-sorted repertoires might harbor abundant contaminating clonotypes from the bulk population.

TCRdb independently ran MiXCR on the 5' RACE reads; one entry per CDR3 protein. The sample holds a few hundred thousand distinct CDR3 sequences; around 12% are singletons and the top ten take 3.2%. On this clonotype itself: Its cognate antigen is unknown.

The length of the CDR3 is 14 residues. V was cut by 8 bases and J by 7 bases, with 20 bases left in between. CDR1 SGHTA and CDR2 FQGNSA come from the germline V gene. The input for sequencing was CD4+ T cells sorted from PBMCs, taken 15 days after the yellow fever booster vaccination. The chain combines TRBV7-2 with TRBJ1-2, with TRBD1 as a possible D gene (5 bases). The receptor comes from a man aged 18-30 years who received the YFV17D yellow fever vaccine. CDR3 amino acids: CASGGRQGPGGYTF. The CDR3 nucleotides read TGTGCCAGCGGGGGACGTCAGGGTCCCGGTGGCTACACCTTC.